Each of the 11 T cell receptor beta chains below was sequenced from the same sample in a study of siplizumab effects on memory and regulatory T cells. Sequencing used immunoSEQ multiplex PCR; TCRdb keeps in-frame clones, though not all of them. The profile shows about 91,000 clones, about 96% of them singletons. The specimen sequenced was naive CD4+ T cells sorted from blood. The receptors shown here come from a human donor in good health.

The genes are TRBV10-3 and TRBJ2-5; 13 positions agree with TRBD2. The CDR3 spans 15 residues. J was trimmed by 5 bases and V by 5 bases; bases with no gene match: 5. Per germline, CDR1 ENHRY and CDR2 SYGVKD. The CDR3 DNA is TGTGCCATCAGTTCACTAGCGGGGGGGCTGGAGACCCAGTACTTC. Its protein product is CAISSLAGGLETQYF.

This sequence joins TRBV6-1 and TRBJ2-3; D is perhaps TRBD2 (5 bases). CDR1 is MNHNS and CDR2 is SASEGT in the germline V gene. This CDR3 is built from 14 residues. V dropped 9 bases and J dropped 2 bases, with 15 bases sitting between them. The CDR3 sequence: CARGSNSLTDTQYF. The CDR3 DNA follows: TGTGCCAGGGGGAGTAACAGCCTCACAGATACGCAGTATTTT.

This clone was detected once. The V and J genes are TRBV29-1 and TRBJ1-6; 9 nucleotides agree with TRBD1. Germline V lookup: CDR1 SQVTM, CDR2 ANQGSEA. Losses at the gene ends were 7 bases for V and 11 bases for J; bases not matched to a gene: 9. The CDR3 sequence is 13 residues long. The CDR3 DNA is TGCAGCGCTGACGGACAGGGGCATACACCCCTCCACTTT. It translates to CSADGQGHTPLHF.

This rearrangement joins TRBV18 to TRBJ2-1; TRBD1 or TRBD2 may be the D gene (5 bases each). Trimming removed 0 bases from V and 3 bases from J, with 9 bases in between. CDR3 size: 15 residues. Germline CDR1 reads KGHSH; CDR2 reads LQKENI. CDR3 in DNA: TGTGCCAGCTCACCACCGGGACGGAACTACAATGAGCAGTTCTTC. Protein product: CASSPPGRNYNEQFF. The entire variable domain, with the rest obtained from reference TRBV18 and TRBJ2-1, is as follows: NAGVMQNPRHLVRRRGQEARLRCSPMKGHSHVYWYRQLPEEGLKFMVYLQKENIIDESGMPKERFSAEFPKEGPSILRIQQVVRGDSAAYFCASSPPGRNYNEQFFGPGTRLTVL.

The rearrangement joins TRBV27 to TRBJ1-1; TRBD1 is a possible D gene (5 bases). V lost 7 bases and J 3 bases, leaving 15 bases between the germline ends. This CDR3 has 14 residues. Per germline, CDR1 MNHEY and CDR2 SMNVEV (reference sequence). Here the CDR3 DNA reads TGTGCCAGCACCCCTCTTCAGGGCGACACTGAAGCTTTCTTT. Amino acids: CASTPLQGDTEAFF.

The rearrangement joins TRBV4-2 to TRBJ1-2, with no clear D. Germline V gene data show CDR1 as LGHNA and CDR2 as YNFKEQ. CDR3 size: 13 residues. Trimming cost V 1 base and J 5 bases, with 8 bases left between them. In nucleotides, the CDR3 is TGTGCCAGCAGCCAAGTGAAAGAATATGGCTACACCTTC. Its translation is CASSQVKEYGYTF.

The chain couples TRBV10-3 to TRBJ1-2; D is possibly TRBD1 (6 bases). The CDR3 runs 18 residues. Germline CDR1 ENHRY, CDR2 SYGVKD. V was pared by 0 bases and J by 6 bases, with 23 bases between. The CDR3 reads CAISESRGSGRVVDGYTF. For the CDR3, the DNA is TGTGCCATCAGTGAGTCGAGGGGGTCAGGGCGGGTGGTCGATGGCTACACCTTC.

The CDR3 DNA sequence: TGTGCCAGCAGCTTAGATCTACCTAGCACAGATACGCAGTATTTT. Translation gives CASSLDLPSTDTQYF. The gene calls are TRBV11-1 and TRBJ2-3; D is uncertain. The V gene's germline CDR1 is SGHAT and CDR2 FQDESV (reference sequence). Between the trimmed V and J ends, which lost 1 base and 0 bases, there was a span of 8 bases. The CDR3 contains 15 residues.

The sample holds one count of this clone. The chain joins TRBV19 to TRBJ1-3; 8 nucleotides match TRBD1. Germline V gene lookup returns CDR1 LNHDA and CDR2 SQIVND (reference sequence). The CDR3 consists of 19 residues. V gave up 6 bases and J gave up 0 bases; unmatched junction bases: 16. The CDR3 DNA reads TGTGCCAGTAGGTTCCGGACAGGGACTATCTCTAGCTCTGGAAACACCATATATTTT. As protein: CASRFRTGTISSSGNTIYF.

The chain couples TRBV4-1 to TRBJ2-5; D is perhaps TRBD2 (5 bases). The germline CDR1 and CDR2 sequences are MGHRA and YSYEKL. Trimming stripped 1 base from V and 3 bases from J, with 9 bases between. CDR3 size: 14 residues. The CDR3 coding sequence is TGCGCCAGCAGCCAAGGACTAAATGAAGAGACCCAGTACTTC. Its protein product is CASSQGLNEETQYF.

The rearrangement joins TRBV19 to TRBJ2-7; D may correspond to TRBD1 or TRBD2 (6 bases each). Germline lookup yields CDR1 LNHDA and CDR2 SQIVND (reference sequence). The V end lost 4 bases, the J end lost 3 bases, and 16 bases lay between the germline ends. The CDR3 covers 15 residues. The CDR3 region is CASSTQGRGHYEQYF. CDR3 in DNA: TGTGCCAGTAGTACACAGGGCCGGGGGCACTACGAGCAGTACTTC.